This T cell receptor (beta chain) comes out of a study of blood T cell repertoires in COVID-19. The wider study: Donors in the United States, Italy and Spain gave samples during acute or convalescent COVID-19. In each case, the material was cDNA or gDNA derived from T cells, B-cell-depleted T cells, or PBMCs.

This CDR3 is built from 16 residues. The V gene's germline CDR1 is WSHSY and CDR2 SAAADI. With V trimmed by 2 bases and J by 5 bases, 9 bases remained unmatched. Authors' analysis steps: The assay estimated nucleated cells by amplifying reference gene primers. Libraries were prepared by immunoSEQ multiplex PCR; TCRdb keeps only in-frame clonotypes and omits some of them. Clone size and V and J calls were adopted from that table, with D and trimming inferred from the DNA. Found here are approximately 170,000 clones, about 86% of them singletons; the top ten hold 7% to 10%. This sequence was found in a man aged 45-60 years with active or convalescent COVID-19. Sequencing was performed on peripheral blood. The chain combines TRBV10-2 with TRBJ2-5; TRBD2 matches at 9 bases. The CDR3 region is CASSEPNSGSGETQYF. The CDR3, as DNA: TGCGCCAGCAGTGAGCCAAATAGCGGGAGTGGGGAGACCCAGTACTTC.